These T cell receptor beta chains were read from a single sample in a study of blood T cell repertoires in COVID-19. The data were produced by immunoSEQ multiplex PCR, yet TCRdb's version contains in-frame clones alone and is incomplete. Of fewer than 400,000 clones detected, roughly 85% appear once; the ten largest clones hold about 2%. The sequenced sample was PBMCs or T cells enriched from blood (not recorded which). The receptors stem from a woman in her twenties or thirties who had been exposed to COVID-19. The conserved cysteine and the conserved F or W are not part of the CDR3 here. The order of the fields is V gene, CDR3 protein.

v_call: TRBV4-2
cdr3_aa: ASSPKATGTGSTEAF

v_call: TRBV11-2
cdr3_aa: ASSPRSVGELF

v_call: TRBV6-5
cdr3_aa: VSSYSGGKKLF

v_call: TRBV3-1/TRBV3-2
cdr3_aa: ASSPNPSASGETQY

v_call: TRBV28
cdr3_aa: ASRIPIGSNQPQH

v_call: TRBV3-1/TRBV3-2
cdr3_aa: ASSQGRNTGELF

v_call: TRBV19
cdr3_aa: ASSSQRGGDTQY

v_call: TRBV28
cdr3_aa: ASSLSRDYLLAQY

v_call: TRBV2
cdr3_aa: ASRDRGFIQETQY

v_call: TRBV28
cdr3_aa: ASSLPGMNGYT

v_call: TRBV30
cdr3_aa: AWTGGLGQPQH

v_call: TRBV24-1
cdr3_aa: ATSDTRGQHYNEQF

v_call: TRBV7-2
cdr3_aa: ASSLLPTGNEQY

v_call: TRBV7-3
cdr3_aa: ASSLTGVGTANSGANVLT

v_call: TRBV30
cdr3_aa: AWSQGHGYT

v_call: TRBV15
cdr3_aa: ATSHSGRTDTQY

v_call: TRBV25-1
cdr3_aa: ASTSGLYNEQF

v_call: TRBV5-1
cdr3_aa: ASSAGTHTFNEQF

v_call: TRBV5-1
cdr3_aa: ASSSVTGVASPLH

v_call: TRBV9
cdr3_aa: ASSVVAGGPLDTQY

v_call: TRBV10-3
cdr3_aa: ATGLAGGPTEQF

v_call: TRBV5-1
cdr3_aa: ASSLESGATDTQY

v_call: TRBV9
cdr3_aa: ASSVGQGAFEQY

v_call: TRBV7-9
cdr3_aa: ASSLKDSEAF

v_call: TRBV7-9
cdr3_aa: ASSKTSGAYEQY

v_call: TRBV7-2
cdr3_aa: ASSLTALAETQY

v_call: TRBV9
cdr3_aa: ASSPPLAGDYEQY

v_call: TRBV27
cdr3_aa: ASSSILQGEAF

v_call: TRBV7-9
cdr3_aa: ASSLGGQGQETQY

v_call: TRBV11-2
cdr3_aa: ASSLGAALGTEAF

v_call: TRBV10-3
cdr3_aa: AISGTARNTEAF

v_call: TRBV11-3
cdr3_aa: ASSLGISGDSTDTQY

v_call: TRBV28
cdr3_aa: ASSRRNSQH

v_call: TRBV19
cdr3_aa: ASSIKRTGGGNQPQH

v_call: TRBV19
cdr3_aa: ASRDNRGDEKLF

v_call: TRBV30
cdr3_aa: AWSGGTGSDEQF

v_call: TRBV7-3
cdr3_aa: ASSLTGTGGETQY

v_call: TRBV5-1
cdr3_aa: ASSPLGGNQETQY